One sample yielded the 29 T cell receptor beta chains listed below, sequenced in a study of cytomegalovirus exposure and HLA in healthy donors. In the PCR, 60 Vbeta and 13 Jbeta primers were used. Assay: immunoSEQ multiplex PCR; the TCRdb copy retains only in-frame clones and omits some. The sample consists of 75,000 to 100,000 clones, around 77% of them appearing once. The source material was PBMCs. These receptors all stem from a man aged 40-55 years in good health and CMV-seronegative.

The genes are TRBV4-2 and TRBJ1-1; D perhaps matches TRBD1 (6 bases). Trimming took off 2 bases at V and 4 bases at J, with 17 bases between the two ends. CDR1 and CDR2 from the germline V gene are LGHNA and YNFKEQ. The CDR3 runs to 16 residues. CDR3 protein: CASSQPAGAAGTEAFF. CDR3 nucleotides: TGTGCCAGCAGCCAACCCGCAGGGGCTGCGGGCACTGAAGCTTTCTTT.

The V and J genes are TRBV30 and TRBJ2-5, with TRBD2 matching 7 bases. From germline, CDR1 is GTSNPN and CDR2 SVGIG (reference sequence). The J segment lost 2 bases and the V segment lost 1 base, leaving 1 base of the junction unmatched. The CDR3 has 13 residues. This CDR3 reads CAWSGLAQETQYF. The CDR3 nucleotides are TGTGCCTGGAGTGGACTAGCTCAAGAGACCCAGTACTTC.

In its sample, this clone was seen once. The chain uses TRBV5-6 and TRBJ2-7; 7 bases align to TRBD1. Germline CDR1 and CDR2: SGHDT and YYEEEE. This CDR3 has 16 residues. With V trimmed by 0 bases and J by 3 bases, 9 bases remained unmatched. CDR3 region: CASSLASGQGVYEQYF. In nucleotides, the CDR3 is TGTGCCAGCAGCTTGGCCTCCGGGCAGGGGGTCTACGAGCAGTACTTC.

The CDR3 is CASSVEPGVVSGYTF. For the CDR3, the DNA is TGTGCCAGCAGCGTAGAGCCAGGGGTAGTGTCTGGCTACACCTTC. The rearrangement links TRBV9 to TRBJ1-2; D perhaps matches TRBD1 (6 bases). The CDR3 has 15 residues. From germline, CDR1 is SGDLS and CDR2 YYNGEE. V dropped 0 bases and J dropped 7 bases, with 16 bases sitting between them. The full variable domain, completed using reference TRBV9 and TRBJ1-2, is DSGVTQTPKHLITATGQRVTLRCSPRSGDLSVYWYQQSLDQGLQFLIQYYNGEERAKGNILERFSAQQFPDLHSELNLSSLELGDSALYFCASSVEPGVVSGYTFGSGTRLTVV.

This clone was detected only a few times. This chain uses TRBV30 with TRBJ2-5, with D perhaps matching TRBD2 (7 bases). Germline CDR1 GTSNPN, CDR2 SVGIG (reference sequence). This CDR3 spans 15 amino acids. Trimming pared 4 bases from V and 7 bases from J, leaving 22 bases between. The CDR3 DNA sequence: TGTGCCTGGACCGAGGGGGGAGGGCCTGGAGGGACCCAGTACTTC. Amino acids: CAWTEGGGPGGTQYF.

V is TRBV7-2 and J is TRBJ2-7; D may be TRBD1 (5 bases). Germline V gives CDR1 SGHTA, CDR2 FQGNSA. V was pared by 1 base and J by 3 bases, with 13 bases between. The CDR3 is 15 residues long. CDR3 in amino acids: CASSLDRSPRYEQYF. CDR3 in DNA: TGTGCCAGCAGCTTAGACAGGAGCCCCCGCTACGAGCAGTACTTC.

This chain connects TRBV6-6 to TRBJ2-5; TRBD1 aligns across 8 bases. Germline V lookup: CDR1 MNHNY, CDR2 SVGAGI (reference sequence). V lost 4 bases and J lost 2; bases outside the gene matches: 6. CDR3 length equals 15 residues. CDR3 DNA: TGTGCCAGCAGTTTGTCAACAGGGGGGCAAGAGACCCAGTACTTC. Translated, it gives CASSLSTGGQETQYF.

The chain has TRBV28 and TRBJ2-7, with 9 nucleotides matching TRBD1. The CDR3 length is 14 residues. V dropped 6 bases and J dropped 5; count of bases not matched to a gene: 8. Germline values: CDR1 MDHEN, CDR2 SYDVKM. CDR3 sequence (DNA): TGTGCCAGCAGACAACAGGGGGCCCGGGACGAGCAGTACTTC. Translated: CASRQQGARDEQYF.

The genes are TRBV28 and TRBJ2-5; maybe TRBD1 (5 bases). The CDR3 spans 12 residues. V lost 8 bases and J 5 bases, leaving 12 bases between the germline ends. Looked up from germline, CDR1 is MDHEN and CDR2 is SYDVKM. The CDR3 loop is CASGADGETQYF. In DNA form, the CDR3 reads TGTGCCAGCGGGGCGGATGGGGAGACCCAGTACTTC.

The V call is TRBV6-1, the J call TRBJ2-7; maybe TRBD2 (5 bases). V was clipped by 4 bases and J by 2 bases, with 9 bases between them. This CDR3 contains 13 residues. Germline V gene data show CDR1 as MNHNS and CDR2 as SASEGT. The DNA of the CDR3 is TGTGCCAGCAGTGCCCGGGGTACCTACGAGCAGTACTTC. This encodes CASSARGTYEQYF.

The CDR3 sequence: CASSPRQSSYEQYF. DNA of the CDR3: TGTGCCAGCAGCCCCAGGCAGAGCTCCTACGAGCAGTACTTC. This rearrangement joins TRBV5-4 to TRBJ2-7; unclear D gene. The CDR3 extends over 14 amino acids. V was shortened by 4 bases and J by 0 bases, with 11 bases between the two germline ends. Germline-derived CDR1 and CDR2 are SGHNT and YYREEE (reference sequence).

The gene calls are TRBV6-1 and TRBJ2-7, with 8 bases fitting TRBD2. The CDR3 extends over 17 amino acids. CDR1 is MNHNS and CDR2 is SASEGT in the germline V gene. The V and J ends lost 0 bases and 4 bases, in that order; junction bases with no gene match: 11. The CDR3 nucleotides are TGTGCCAGCAGTGAAGCGGTAGCGGGGAGTTTGGAGTACGAGCAGTACTTC. Its protein is CASSEAVAGSLEYEQYF.

The chain combines TRBV7-3 with TRBJ2-1; maybe TRBD2 (7 bases). CDR1 is SGHTA and CDR2 is FQGTGA in the germline V gene. Trimming removed 1 base at V and 5 bases at J, with 21 bases between. This CDR3 has 18 residues. CDR3 DNA sequence: TGTGCCAGCAGCTTAAAGGCGGCGGGGGCTAGCCGCGACAATGAGCAGTTCTTC. Protein product: CASSLKAAGASRDNEQFF.

The rearrangement joins TRBV29-1 to TRBJ1-1; D gene uncertain. The CDR3 consists of 13 residues. Germline CDR1 is SQVTM and CDR2 is ANQGSEA. Deletions cut 7 bases from V and 4 bases from J, with 16 bases between. CDR3 amino acids: CSAVSGMFTEAFF. CDR3 nucleotide sequence: TGCAGCGCCGTTTCCGGGATGTTCACTGAAGCTTTCTTT.

This chain joins TRBV5-4 and TRBJ1-2; D not certain. The germline V gene has CDR1 SGHNT and CDR2 YYREEE (reference sequence). V shed 1 base and J shed 7 bases, with 11 bases lying between them. The CDR3 runs to 13 residues. Here the CDR3 reads CASSLNRKSGYTF. CDR3 DNA sequence: TGTGCCAGCAGCTTGAACAGAAAGAGTGGCTACACCTTC.

This chain joins TRBV6-5 and TRBJ2-7; 12 positions agree with TRBD2. The ends lost 4 bases at V and 5 bases at J; junction bases unmatched: 9. There are 16 residues in the CDR3. CDR1 is MNHEY, CDR2 SVGAGI, per germline. DNA of the CDR3: TGTGCCAGCAGTTTCCTCCGGACTAGCGGGACGGACGAGCAGTACTTC. It encodes CASSFLRTSGTDEQYF.

V is TRBV7-2 and J is TRBJ2-2, with D perhaps matching TRBD1 (5 bases). Germline lookup yields CDR1 SGHTA and CDR2 FQGNSA. Deletions cut 3 bases from V and 5 bases from J, with 19 bases between. The CDR3 is 17 residues long. CDR3 loop: CASSFFLGVLLTGELFF. The DNA of the CDR3 is TGTGCCAGCAGCTTTTTTCTAGGGGTCCTACTGACCGGGGAGCTGTTTTTT.

This chain uses TRBV28 with TRBJ1-5, with D possibly being TRBD1 (5 bases). V dropped 10 bases and J dropped 4 bases, with 20 bases sitting between them. The germline V gene has CDR1 MDHEN and CDR2 SYDVKM. This CDR3 is built from 15 residues. The CDR3 region is CAIRAVQGSNQPQHF. CDR3 DNA: TGTGCCATCAGGGCGGTACAAGGGAGTAATCAGCCCCAGCATTTT.

The CDR3 DNA follows: TGTGCCAGCAGCCCCTCTCGGGGGGAGAACACCGGGGAGCTGTTTTTT. Protein product: CASSPSRGENTGELFF. J is TRBJ2-2 and V is TRBV14; 7 bases are a match to TRBD2. The CDR3 extends over 16 amino acids. With 4 bases clipped from V and 1 base from J, the junction kept 6 bases outside the gene matches. The germline V gene has CDR1 SGHDN and CDR2 FVKESK.

This sequence joins TRBV6-6 and TRBJ1-1, with TRBD1 as a possible D gene (6 bases). V was clipped by 5 bases and J by 1 base, with 14 bases between them. CDR1 MNHNY and CDR2 SVGAGI come from the germline V gene (reference sequence). The CDR3 loop spans 15 amino acids. This CDR3 reads CASSDGVRGNTEAFF. CDR3 DNA: TGTGCCAGCAGTGACGGCGTCAGGGGGAACACTGAAGCTTTCTTT.

In its sample, this clone was seen a few times. The chain employs TRBV30 and TRBJ2-7; a weak D match, TRBD2 (5 bases). The V end lost 2 bases, the J end lost 4 bases, and 9 bases lay between the germline ends. This CDR3 contains 12 residues. Germline assignment: CDR1 GTSNPN and CDR2 SVGIG (reference sequence). The CDR3 DNA reads as TGTGCCTGGAGTAGGACTGCATACGAGCAGTACTTC. This encodes CAWSRTAYEQYF.

This clone was observed once. CDR3 coding DNA: TGCGCCAGCAGCTTGGGCCAGGGGGTAGGTGGCTACACCTTC. The encoded protein is CASSLGQGVGGYTF. The V and J genes are TRBV5-1 and TRBJ1-2; 7 nucleotides align to TRBD1. V gave up 0 bases and J gave up 7 bases; unmatched junction bases: 6. Germline CDR1 is SGHRS and CDR2 is YFSETQ. This CDR3 contains 14 residues.

The CDR3 sequence is CASRPGRGTNEKLFF. CDR3 DNA sequence: TGTGCCAGCAGACCGGGGAGGGGCACTAATGAAAAACTGTTTTTT. This rearrangement joins TRBV6-6 to TRBJ1-4; weak D call: TRBD1 (5 bases). Trimming pared 6 bases from V and 2 bases from J, leaving 13 bases between. The CDR3 is 15 amino acids. Germline V gene data show CDR1 as MNHNY and CDR2 as SVGAGI (reference sequence).

The count of this clone is one. The J gene is TRBJ2-1, the V gene TRBV7-8; 7 positions agree with TRBD2. The trim removed 6 bases at V and 8 bases at J, leaving 13 bases unmatched. Germline V gene sequence: CDR1 SGHVS, CDR2 FQNEAQ. This CDR3 contains 15 residues. CDR3 loop: CASSVREGRADEQFF. DNA of the CDR3: TGTGCCAGCAGTGTAAGGGAGGGCCGAGCCGATGAGCAGTTCTTC. Full variable domain (outside the CDR3, taken from reference TRBV7-8 and TRBJ2-1): GAGVSQSPRYKVAKRGQDVALRCDPISGHVSLFWYQQALGQGPEFLTYFQNEAQLDKSGLPSDRFFAERPEGSVSTLKIQRTQQEDSAVYLCASSVREGRADEQFFGPGTRLTVL.

This clone occurred once. This rearrangement joins TRBV30 to TRBJ1-1; weak D call: TRBD1 (5 bases). This CDR3 comprises 14 residues. The V gene's germline CDR1 is GTSNPN and CDR2 SVGIG (reference sequence). Deletions cut 0 bases from V and 3 bases from J, with 11 bases between. CDR3 residues: CAWSVLGPDTEAFF. The DNA for the CDR3 is TGTGCCTGGAGTGTACTGGGGCCCGACACTGAAGCTTTCTTT.

The count of this clone is one. The rearrangement joins TRBV5-6 to TRBJ2-3; TRBD1 is a possible D gene (5 bases). V dropped 0 bases and J dropped 1 base, with 9 bases sitting between them. The CDR3 runs to 15 residues. Per the germline V gene, CDR1 is SGHDT and CDR2 is YYEEEE. The CDR3 here is CASSLGGRGTDTQYF. The DNA for the CDR3 is TGTGCCAGCAGCTTGGGGGGCCGAGGCACAGATACGCAGTATTTT.

V usage is TRBV10-1 and J usage is TRBJ1-1, with D unclear. CDR3 length equals 14 residues. The V end was cut by 0 bases, the J end by 0 bases, with 5 bases between. Germline V gene data show CDR1 as WNHNN and CDR2 as SYGVQD (reference sequence). The CDR3, as DNA: TGCGCCAGCAGTGAGTCCTTCCTGAACACTGAAGCTTTCTTT. This encodes CASSESFLNTEAFF.

The V call is TRBV11-2, the J call TRBJ2-3; a weak D match, TRBD1 (6 bases). Trimming shortened V by 5 bases and J by 0 bases, and 12 bases separated the two germline ends. This CDR3 is built from 15 residues. The germline gives CDR1 SGHAT, CDR2 FQNNGV. The CDR3 sequence: CASSVTGHSTDTQYF. DNA of the CDR3: TGTGCCAGCAGCGTTACGGGACATAGCACAGATACGCAGTATTTT.

This sequence joins TRBV19 and TRBJ1-3; D remains ambiguous. The V end was cut by 4 bases, the J end by 1 base, with 5 bases between. Germline CDR1 reads LNHDA; CDR2 reads SQIVND (reference sequence). This CDR3 contains 13 residues. CDR3 DNA: TGTGCCAGTAGTACGGGATCTGGAAACACCATATATTTT. Translation: CASSTGSGNTIYF.